Shown below are 26 T cell receptor beta chains from a single sample sequenced in a study of T cells in Graves' hyperthyroidism and ophthalmopathy. RNA transcripts yielded amplified TCR beta CDR3 regions. TCR CDR3 regions were first amplified by RT-PCR with HTBI primers. TCRdb re-derived calls from the multiplex PCR reads in MiXCR, one entry per CDR3 protein. The repertoire holds roughly 740,000 distinct CDR3 sequences, with roughly 15% as singletons. Specimen: blood. These TCRs come from a young man with Graves' hyperthyroidism.

Details on this clonotype: This may be a read error, as it is one base from a much larger clone. This chain connects TRBV28 to TRBJ2-7; D is perhaps TRBD1 (5 bases). This CDR3 is built from 13 residues. Germline-derived CDR1 and CDR2 are MDHEN and SYDVKM. CDR3 nucleotides: TGTGTCAGCAGCCCAAGGGGTACCTACGAGCAGTACTTC. Encoded protein: CVSSPRGTYEQYF.

J is TRBJ2-2 and V is TRBV4-1; D possibly corresponds to TRBD2 (6 bases). Germline V lookup: CDR1 MGHRA, CDR2 YSYEKL. Trimming took off 11 bases at V and 5 bases at J, with 12 bases between the two ends. The CDR3 runs to 12 residues. The CDR3 nucleotides are TGCGCCTCGTTGGACTATACCGGGGAGCTGTTTTTT. It specifies CASLDYTGELFF.

This clonotype was observed many times. This chain joins TRBV7-9 and TRBJ2-1; D tentatively fits TRBD1 or TRBD2 (6 bases each). Germline lookup yields CDR1 SEHNR and CDR2 FQNEAQ (reference sequence). Trimming stripped 5 bases from V and 0 bases from J, with 14 bases between. The CDR3 sequence is 16 residues long. CDR3 coding DNA: TGTGCCAGCAGCCCCAAAACGGGGGCCTCCTACAATGAGCAGTTCTTC. Translated: CASSPKTGASYNEQFF.

This clonotype has ten or more counts. The J gene is TRBJ2-3, the V gene TRBV7-9; 11 bases are a match to TRBD2. This CDR3 spans 15 amino acids. J was trimmed by 4 bases and V by 10 bases; bases with no gene match: 10. Germline CDR1 is SEHNR and CDR2 is FQNEAQ (reference sequence). CDR3 DNA: TGTGCCATCCGCTTACTAGCGGGAGAGTCAGATACGCAGTATTTT. This sequence encodes CAIRLLAGESDTQYF.

This chain uses TRBV5-1 with TRBJ1-1, with TRBD1 matching over 10 bases. This CDR3 is 16 amino acids long. V shed 4 bases and J 2 bases; nucleotides not matched to a gene: 8. Germline CDR1 is SGHRS and CDR2 is YFSETQ. The chain's CDR3 is CASSPGDRGRNTEAFF. CDR3 DNA sequence: TGCGCCAGCAGCCCGGGAGACAGGGGGCGTAACACTGAAGCTTTCTTT.

This clonotype was recorded at least ten times. This chain joins TRBV3-1 and TRBJ2-7; TRBD2 might be the D (5 bases). Germline lookup yields CDR1 LGHDT and CDR2 YNNKEL (reference sequence). There are 13 residues in the CDR3. V shed 4 bases and J shed 4 bases, with 11 bases lying between them. CDR3 residues: CASSRMGVYEQYF. CDR3 in DNA: TGTGCCAGCAGCCGGATGGGAGTTTACGAGCAGTACTTC.

The gene calls are TRBV27 and TRBJ1-4; 7 bases match TRBD1. V gave up 4 bases and J gave up 7 bases; unmatched junction bases: 12. CDR1 and CDR2 from the germline V gene are MNHEY and SMNVEV (reference sequence). The CDR3 loop spans 16 amino acids. DNA of the CDR3: TGTGCCAGCAGTTCGTTCAGGGGGGCGCGGGGTGAAAAACTGTTTTTT. This translates into CASSSFRGARGEKLFF.

This clonotype was picked up one time. The conserved closing phenylalanine or tryptophan is absent in this CDR3, likely reflecting a read error. The chain carries TRBV12-3 or TRBV12-4 and TRBJ2-1, with a tentative D call TRBD2 (5 bases). The CDR3 is made up of 13 amino acids. The V gene lost 6 bases and the J gene lost 2 bases, with 8 bases spanning the gap. In DNA form, the CDR3 reads TGTGCCAGCAGCTCCGGGGCCTACAATGAGCAGTTCCTC. Translated, it gives CASSSGAYNEQFL.

This clonotype was detected ten times or more. The chain links TRBV28 to TRBJ2-1; D may correspond to TRBD1 or TRBD2 (5 bases each). Germline CDR1 and CDR2: MDHEN and SYDVKM. The CDR3 is 12 amino acids. V gave up 7 bases and J gave up 7 bases, with 11 bases separating them. The CDR3 sequence is CASNGGRNEQFF. The CDR3 DNA is TGTGCCAGCAATGGGGGACGAAATGAGCAGTTCTTC.

The chain is built from TRBV14 and TRBJ2-7; 13 bases are a match to TRBD2. This CDR3 has 16 residues. Germline CDR1 and CDR2: SGHDN and FVKESK. The J segment lost 6 bases and the V segment lost 8 bases, leaving 13 bases of the junction unmatched. The CDR3 nucleotides are TGTGCCAGCGCGCTGCGGCCCGGGACTAGCGGGGCCGAGCAGTACTTC. Amino acid sequence: CASALRPGTSGAEQYF. Supplemented by reference TRBV14 and TRBJ2-7, the full variable domain reads EAGVTQFPSHSVIEKGQTVTLRCDPISGHDNLYWYRRVMGKEIKFLLHFVKESKQDESGMPNNRFLAERTGGTYSTLKVQPAELEDSGVYFCASALRPGTSGAEQYFGPGTRLTVT.

The J gene is TRBJ1-4, the V gene TRBV19; D unresolved. CDR3 length: 14 amino acids. Germline-derived CDR1 and CDR2 are LNHDA and SQIVND (reference sequence). V was cut by 8 bases and J by 0 bases, with 10 bases left in between. The CDR3 DNA reads as TGTGCCAGTTCTAACATGGCAACTAATGAAAAACTGTTTTTT. It is translated as CASSNMATNEKLFF. The whole variable domain, remainder taken from reference TRBV19 and TRBJ1-4, is DGGITQSPKYLFRKEGQNVTLSCEQNLNHDAMYWYRQDPGQGLRLIYYSQIVNDFQKGDIAEGYSVSREKKESFPLTVTSAQKNPTAFYLCASSNMATNEKLFFGSGTQLSVL.

On this clonotype itself: A much larger clone sits a single nucleotide away, making a read error possible. The CDR3 ends on some other residue instead of the conserved phenylalanine or tryptophan, so this is likely a read error. CDR3 bases: TGTGCCAGCAGCTCTGGGGACAGGCCTTCTCAAGAGACCCAGTACCTC. It specifies CASSSGDRPSQETQYL. The V and J genes are TRBV11-2 and TRBJ2-5, with TRBD1 identical over 8 bases. CDR1 is SGHAT, CDR2 FQNNGV, per germline. Unmatched junction bases numbered 9, after V lost 4 bases and J lost 2 bases. This CDR3 region has 16 residues.

V usage is TRBV6-1 and J usage is TRBJ2-5; TRBD1 is a possible D gene (6 bases). V lost 10 bases to trimming and J lost 4 bases, with 16 bases between them. CDR1 is MNHNS, CDR2 SASEGT, per germline. The CDR3 extends over 13 amino acids. CDR3 loop: CATYSGTTETQYF. DNA for the CDR3: TGTGCCACCTACTCGGGGACAACAGAGACCCAGTACTTC.

At least ten counts were recorded for this clonotype. The V call is TRBV7-6, the J call TRBJ2-7, with D perhaps TRBD1 (5 bases). The CDR3 totals 14 residues. The V end lost 1 base, the J end lost 2 bases, and 9 bases lay between the germline ends. In germline, CDR1 is SGHVS, CDR2 FNYEAQ. CDR3 sequence: CASSLGGQPYEQYF. The CDR3 nucleotides read TGTGCCAGCAGCTTAGGGGGCCAACCCTACGAGCAGTACTTC.

This clonotype has at least ten counts. The rearrangement joins TRBV14 to TRBJ2-3; perhaps TRBD2 as D (6 bases). Germline V gives CDR1 SGHDN, CDR2 FVKESK. The CDR3 is 17 residues long. Trimming left V 6 bases short and J 4 bases short, with 23 bases between. The CDR3 spells CASSLTSLSYVADTQYF. CDR3 DNA sequence: TGTGCCAGCAGTCTAACTAGCCTCTCATATGTGGCAGATACGCAGTATTTT.

The chain recombines TRBV20-1 with TRBJ2-5; a possible D gene is TRBD2 (5 bases). V shed 5 bases and J shed 5 bases, with 12 bases lying between them. The length of the CDR3 is 12 residues. Germline V gene lookup returns CDR1 DFQATT and CDR2 SNEGSKA (reference sequence). CDR3 coding DNA: TGCAGTGCTTCCGGACTGGCGGAGACCCAGTACTTC. It translates to CSASGLAETQYF.

This clonotype was observed a handful of times. V gene TRBV28 combines with J gene TRBJ1-4; D uncertain. CDR1 is MDHEN, CDR2 SYDVKM, per germline. Trimming stripped 4 bases from V and 2 bases from J, with 20 bases between. The CDR3 has 18 residues. This CDR3 reads CASSSPLSHGITNEKLFF. The CDR3 region has the DNA TGTGCCAGCAGTTCTCCCCTGTCTCACGGGATTACTAATGAAAAACTGTTTTTT.

The chain carries TRBV20-1 and TRBJ2-7, with D possibly being TRBD2 (6 bases). V lost 5 bases and J lost 3, with 17 bases in between. The CDR3 spans 14 residues. Germline V gene data show CDR1 as DFQATT and CDR2 as SNEGSKA (reference sequence). The CDR3 loop reads CSAAPRPGVYEQYF. CDR3 DNA: TGCAGTGCTGCTCCGCGACCGGGAGTCTACGAGCAGTACTTC.

The V and J genes are TRBV10-1 and TRBJ1-2; no definite D call. The CDR3 has 13 residues. Trimming shortened V by 5 bases and J by 3 bases, and 10 bases separated the two germline ends. The germline V gene encodes CDR1 WNHNN and CDR2 SYGVQD (reference sequence). This CDR3 is CASSSDGYYGYTF. As DNA, the CDR3 is TGCGCCAGCAGTTCGGACGGCTACTATGGCTACACCTTC.

This clonotype was observed at least ten times. The chain is built from TRBV9 and TRBJ2-5; D might be TRBD1 (6 bases). With 3 bases removed from V and 3 bases from J, the gap between germline ends came to 9 bases. CDR3 length: 13 amino acids. Germline CDR1 SGDLS, CDR2 YYNGEE. Written as DNA, the CDR3 is TGTGCCAGCAGCGGCCACAGGGAAGAGACCCAGTACTTC. Residues: CASSGHREETQYF.

The chain employs TRBV27 and TRBJ2-4; D possibly corresponds to TRBD1 (5 bases). This CDR3 region has 17 residues. V gave up 3 bases and J gave up 3 bases, with 18 bases separating them. From germline, CDR1 is MNHEY and CDR2 SMNVEV (reference sequence). In DNA, the CDR3 is TGTGCCAGCAGTTTGGTACCCCAGGGAAGAGGCAAAAACATTCAGTACTTC. Residues: CASSLVPQGRGKNIQYF.

With respect to this clonotype: This may stem from a read error, because a much larger clone lies one nucleotide away. The chain is built from TRBV6-9 and TRBJ2-5; 8 nucleotides line up with TRBD1. The CDR3 runs 15 residues. Per the germline V gene, CDR1 is MNHGY and CDR2 is SVAAGI. V shed 3 bases, J shed 2 bases, and the junction held 5 bases outside the gene matches. CDR3 amino acids: CASSYLGQGQETQYF. CDR3 DNA: TGTGCCAGCAGTTACCTAGGACAGGGACAAGAGACCCAGTACTTC.

The sample holds many counts of this clonotype. V gene TRBV30 combines with J gene TRBJ2-7, with TRBD1 as a possible D gene (6 bases). Germline values: CDR1 GTSNPN, CDR2 SVGIG (reference sequence). This CDR3 spans 14 amino acids. Between the trimmed V and J ends, which lost 2 bases and 2 bases, there was a span of 13 bases. Here the CDR3 DNA reads TGTGCCTGGAGTCCGGAACAGGGTGCCTACGAGCAGTACTTC. Residues: CAWSPEQGAYEQYF.

The V call is TRBV15, the J call TRBJ2-1; 8 bases fit TRBD2. The junction had 7 bases not matched to a gene; V was cut back by 0 bases and J by 0 bases. The germline V gene has CDR1 LNHNV and CDR2 YYDKDF (reference sequence). CDR3 length: 18 amino acids. The CDR3 reads CATSRDTTSVLSYNEQFF. CDR3 DNA sequence: TGTGCCACCAGCAGAGATACGACTAGCGTGCTCTCCTACAATGAGCAGTTCTTC.

This clonotype was observed many times. The chain combines TRBV28 with TRBJ2-3; maybe TRBD1 (5 bases). This CDR3 has 18 amino acids. Per germline, CDR1 MDHEN and CDR2 SYDVKM. V dropped 3 bases and J dropped 0 bases, with 19 bases sitting between them. The CDR3 is CASSFGPPGQSSTDTQYF. Here the CDR3 DNA reads TGTGCCAGCAGTTTCGGTCCGCCCGGACAATCTAGCACAGATACGCAGTATTTT.

This chain's CDR3 is CAAQLAGLSQQFF. In nucleotides, the CDR3 is TGTGCCGCCCAACTAGCGGGGCTTTCACAGCAGTTCTTC. V is TRBV5-4 and J is TRBJ2-1, with TRBD2 identical over 10 bases. The CDR3 sequence is 13 residues long. Germline V CDR1 and CDR2: SGHNT, YYREEE (reference sequence). V lost 10 bases and J lost 11; bases outside the gene matches: 12.